This T cell receptor beta chain originates from a study of blood T cell repertoires in COVID-19 (dated by TCRdb to about 2020). Looking at the study overall: Collaborator samples came from the United States, Italy and Spain and covered acute and convalescent phases of COVID-19. The material from the prospective study consisted of cDNA or gDNA derived from T cells, B-cell-depleted T cells, or PBMCs. Subjects who had been exposed to COVID-19, were actively infected with it, or had recovered from it provided the deeply sampled blood TCRbeta repertoires that made up the dataset. The repertoires were released in a freely available public database meant as a resource for research on the immune response to SARS-CoV-2. The samples were drawn from two sources: the first 160 participants of the ongoing ImmuneRACE study, and some 1,300 subjects contributed by 6 global collaborators. Sample metadata almost always included a de-identified subject ID, COVID-19 status, age in years and sex. HLA class I and class II types, where available, came from metadata supplied by the sample provider rather than from assay-based typing. On the study overall, not on this receptor specifically: The quantity of clinical and demographic metadata differed by source and by participant and was supplied without curation.

At one collaborating source in Seattle, patients were enrolled during active infection and were followed longitudinally through the course of disease. Whole blood was collected in K2EDTA tubes by collaborating institutions according to the institutions' own protocols. For TCRbeta analysis, collaborators shipped samples in one of three forms: frozen whole blood, isolated PBMCs, or DNA extracted from either of those sample types. Trimming removed 0 bases from V and 0 bases from J; the gene matches leave 7 bases unexplained. Measured from the cysteine to the phenylalanine, the CDR3 is 18 residues long. The retained sequence is limited to the CDR3, 54 bases, with the frame set at the first base. The germline V gene gives CDR1 as MGHRA and CDR2 as YSYEKL. Note on this clone: Its antigen remains undetermined. No much larger clone exists at a distance of one base, and base qualities are not known.

TCRbeta CDR3 regions were amplified from genomic DNA using the immunoSEQ Assay, a bias-controlled multiplex PCR. In the original analysis: The number of nucleated cells in each sample was estimated from the amplification of reference gene primers within the assay. To quantify the absolute abundance of each unique TCRbeta CDR3 rearrangement, sequence reads were collapsed and filtered. For each sample, productive Simpson clonality was calculated by taking the square root of Simpson's diversity index across productive rearrangements. The source is immuneACCESS, and TCRdb retained only in-frame sequences with V and J called. Part of the clones is not carried over; for the studies checked, unresolved V genes explain less than half of this, and the remainder is unexplained. V and J calls and clone size are given by that table; D and trimming were obtained from the DNA. The sample profile shows 200,000 to 250,000 clones; 83% of them were found once. The ten most abundant clones make up around 1.3% of the sample.

The sample taken for sequencing was peripheral blood. The chain couples TRBV4-1 to TRBJ2-2; 7 nucleotides in the junction match TRBD2. The clonotype originates from a woman in her 30s with COVID-19, enrolled during active disease. The CDR3: CASSQDPSGVANTGELFF. The nucleotide sequence is given as TGCGCCAGCAGCCAAGATCCAAGCGGGGTCGCGAACACCGGGGAGCTGTTTTTT.